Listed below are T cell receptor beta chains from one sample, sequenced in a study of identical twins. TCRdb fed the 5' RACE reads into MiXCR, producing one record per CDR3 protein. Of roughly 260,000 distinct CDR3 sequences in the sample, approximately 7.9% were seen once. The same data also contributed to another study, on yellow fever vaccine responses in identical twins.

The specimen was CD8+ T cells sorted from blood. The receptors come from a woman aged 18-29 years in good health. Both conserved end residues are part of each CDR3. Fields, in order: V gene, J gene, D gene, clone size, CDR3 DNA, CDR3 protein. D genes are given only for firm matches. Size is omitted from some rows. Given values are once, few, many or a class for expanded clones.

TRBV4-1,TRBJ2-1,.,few,TGCGCCAGCTCCCTAGGGTTAACGGCCACCAATGAGCAGTTCTTC,CASSLGLTATNEQFF
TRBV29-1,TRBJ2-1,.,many,TGCAGCGTTGACTACGGGGGTCAGCAGTTCTTC,CSVDYGGQQFF
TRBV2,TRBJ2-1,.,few,TGTGCCAGCAGTGAAAGGGGAGAGGAGCAGTTCTTC,CASSERGEEQFF
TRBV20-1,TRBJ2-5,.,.,TGCAGTGCTAGAGATGAACGGGGCCTGCGGGCAGAGACCCAGTACTTC,CSARDERGLRAETQYF
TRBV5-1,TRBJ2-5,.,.,TGCGCCAGCAGGGCAGGGGGGCAAGAGACCCAGTACTTC,CASRAGGQETQYF
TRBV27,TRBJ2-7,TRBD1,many,TGTGCCAGCAGTAGGACAGGGGGAATCTACGAGCAGTACTTC,CASSRTGGIYEQYF
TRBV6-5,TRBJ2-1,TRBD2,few,TGTGCCAGCAGTTACGGGAGGGCCGCCGATGAGCAGTTCTTC,CASSYGRAADEQFF
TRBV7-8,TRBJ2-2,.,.,TGTGCCAGCAGCTTAAGCCGGACGGCCCTGAGTAGGCTGTTTTTT,CASSLSRTALSRLFF
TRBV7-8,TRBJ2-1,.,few,TGTGCCAGCAGCTTAGGTGCCGGGGGTGAGCAGTTCTTC,CASSLGAGGEQFF
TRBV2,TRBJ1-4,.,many,TGTGCCAGCCGACAGATAAAACTGTTTTTT,CASRQIKLFF
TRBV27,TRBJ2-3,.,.,TGTGCCAGCAGTTTCTCAAGGGGGGGGGATACGCAGTATTTT,CASSFSRGGDTQYF
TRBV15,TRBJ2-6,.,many,TGTGCCACCAGCAGAGATGGTCCTTGGGGGTTTGGGGCCAACGTCCTGACTTTC,CATSRDGPWGFGANVLTF
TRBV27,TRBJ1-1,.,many,TGTGCCAGCAGTCCCGGTCCAGCCAATGTGAACACTGAAGCTTTCTTT,CASSPGPANVNTEAFF
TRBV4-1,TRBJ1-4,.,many,TGCGCCAGCAGCCAGGCCCCAATGGGGTTCGGTGAAAAACTGTTTTTT,CASSQAPMGFGEKLFF
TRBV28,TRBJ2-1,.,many,TGTGCCAGCAGTCTCTCCCTGAGCGAGCAGTTCTTC,CASSLSLSEQFF
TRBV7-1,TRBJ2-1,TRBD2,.,TGTGCCAGCAGCTCCCTAGTTAGGATCCCGGGACTAGCGGGCAGCTCCTACAATGAGCAGTTCTTC,CASSSLVRIPGLAGSSYNEQFF
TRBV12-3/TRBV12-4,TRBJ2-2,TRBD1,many,TGTGCCAGCAGTCTACCTGGACAGGGGGTTGTCTACACCGGGGAGCTGTTTTTT,CASSLPGQGVVYTGELFF
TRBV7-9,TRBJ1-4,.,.,TGTGCCAGCAGCGGCACCGGGCAGGGAGAGGAAAAACTGTTTTTT,CASSGTGQGEEKLFF
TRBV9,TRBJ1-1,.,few,TGTGCCAGCAGCGTAGTACGGGATGAAGCTTTCTTT,CASSVVRDEAFF
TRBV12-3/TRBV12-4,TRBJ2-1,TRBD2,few,TGTGCCAGCAAAGTAGCGGGGGGGCGGGATGAGCAGTTCTTC,CASKVAGGRDEQFF
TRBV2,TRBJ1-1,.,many,TGTGCCAGCAGTGCAGGCCCGAACACTGAAGCTTTCTTT,CASSAGPNTEAFF
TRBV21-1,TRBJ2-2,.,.,TGTGCCAGCCTCCCGAGGCGGGGCGGGGAGCTGTTTTTT,CASLPRRGGELFF
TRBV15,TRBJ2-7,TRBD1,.,TGTGCCACCAGCAGAGATCGGGACAGGGGCTCCTATGAGCAGTACTTC,CATSRDRDRGSYEQYF
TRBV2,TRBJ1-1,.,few,TGTGCCAGCAGTGAAGGATGGGCGGGGAACACTGAAGCTTTCTTT,CASSEGWAGNTEAFF
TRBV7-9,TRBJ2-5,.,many,TGTGCCAGCAGCTTTGATCGGCAGGCGCAGAGAGAGACCCAGTACTTC,CASSFDRQAQRETQYF
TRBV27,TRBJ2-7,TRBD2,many,TGTGCCAGCAGTTTCGGGACTAGCGGCGAGCAGTACTTC,CASSFGTSGEQYF
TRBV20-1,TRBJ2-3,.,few,TGCAGTGTTCAACAGCAGTATTTT,CSVQQQYF
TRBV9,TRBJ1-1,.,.,TGTGCCAGCAGCGTAGAAGACACTCTAGGCGCTGAAGCTTTCTTT,CASSVEDTLGAEAFF
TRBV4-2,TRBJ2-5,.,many,TGTGCCAGCAGCCAAGGTCTTGTGACAGTAGGCCAAGAGACCCAGTACTTC,CASSQGLVTVGQETQYF
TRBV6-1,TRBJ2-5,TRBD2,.,TGTGCCAGCAGTCCATTCGGACTAGCAGATCAAGAGACCCAGTACTTC,CASSPFGLADQETQYF
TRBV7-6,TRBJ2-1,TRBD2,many,TGTGCCAGCAGCCTAGGACTAGCGGGCCTTAATGAGCAGTTCTTC,CASSLGLAGLNEQFF
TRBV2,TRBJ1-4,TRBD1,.,TGTGCCAGCAGTCCACGGGACAGAACAACTAATGAAAAACTGTTTTTT,CASSPRDRTTNEKLFF
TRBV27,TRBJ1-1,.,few,TGTGCCAGCAGTTTTAGTGGGGCAGGGTCTCCTGAAGCTTTCTTT,CASSFSGAGSPEAFF
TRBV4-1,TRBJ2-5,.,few,TGCGCCAGCAGCCAGCTTGGGCCCACGAACCAAGAGACCCAGTACTTC,CASSQLGPTNQETQYF
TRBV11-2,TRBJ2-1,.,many,TGTGCCAGCAGCCGTGGGGGGTTCGATGAGCAGTTCTTC,CASSRGGFDEQFF
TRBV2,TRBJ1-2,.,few,TGTGCCAGCAGACTGGACCCGGGGGGTTCCTTCAATAACTATGGCTACACCTTC,CASRLDPGGSFNNYGYTF
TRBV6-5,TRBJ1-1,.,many,TGTGCCAGCAGTTACTCGGAGGGTCCCACTGAAGCTTTCTTT,CASSYSEGPTEAFF
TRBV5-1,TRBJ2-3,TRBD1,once,TGCGCCAGCAGCACGGACAGGCCCGGCACAGATACGCAGTATTTT,CASSTDRPGTDTQYF
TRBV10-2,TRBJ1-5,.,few,TGCGCCAGCGACCTCGCCAGCAATCAGCCCCAGCATTTT,CASDLASNQPQHF
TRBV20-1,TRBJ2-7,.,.,TGCAGTGCTAGTCGGGGCGGGGACTCCTACGAGCAGTACTTC,CSASRGGDSYEQYF
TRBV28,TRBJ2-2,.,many,TGTGCCAGCAGTTGGCGCCCCTCAGGATCCGGGGAGCTGTTTTTT,CASSWRPSGSGELFF
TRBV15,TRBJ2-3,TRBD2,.,TGTGCCACCAGCGAGATAGCGGGAGGTACAGATACGCAGTATTTT,CATSEIAGGTDTQYF
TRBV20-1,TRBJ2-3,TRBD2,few,TGCAGTGCTAGAGATTCCGGTAGCGGGGCTCAGGATACGCAGTATTTT,CSARDSGSGAQDTQYF
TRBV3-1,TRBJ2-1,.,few,TGTGCCAGCAGCCAAGACTTCTATGAGCAGTTCTTC,CASSQDFYEQFF
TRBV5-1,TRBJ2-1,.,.,TGCGCCAGCAATTTTGGAGGTGAGCAGTTCTTC,CASNFGGEQFF
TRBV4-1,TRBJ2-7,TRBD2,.,TGCGCCAGCAGCCACCCCGGTGGAGGACTAGCGGGCTACGAGCAGTACTTC,CASSHPGGGLAGYEQYF